The rows below give T cell receptor beta chains drawn from one sample of a study of T cells in Graves' hyperthyroidism and ophthalmopathy. TCRdb reprocessed the multiplex PCR reads with MiXCR, giving one entry per CDR3 protein. In the table there are roughly 580,000 distinct CDR3 sequences, approximately 15% of which are singletons. The specimen was blood. The origin of the receptors is a woman in her 30s with Graves' hyperthyroidism that later progressed to Graves' ophthalmopathy. Both conserved end residues are part of each CDR3. Each record gives: J gene, clone size, V gene, D gene, CDR3 DNA, CDR3 protein. D genes are given only for firm matches. Clone size is shown for a subset of rows, as once, few, many or a class of expanded clone.

J gene: TRBJ1-1; clone size: many; V gene: TRBV5-8; D gene: -; CDR3 DNA: TGTGCCAGCAGCTTTTCCTCGAGACAATTTGGCTCGGCGAACACTGAAGCTTTCTTT; CDR3 protein: CASSFSSRQFGSANTEAFF
J gene: TRBJ1-5; clone size: many; V gene: TRBV12-3/TRBV12-4; D gene: -; CDR3 DNA: TGTGCCAGCAGCCAGGGTCCTTATCAGCCCCAGCATTTT; CDR3 protein: CASSQGPYQPQHF
J gene: TRBJ2-7; clone size: few; V gene: TRBV2; D gene: TRBD1; CDR3 DNA: TGTGCCAGCAGAACCGGGACAGGTTCAGACGAGCAGTACTTC; CDR3 protein: CASRTGTGSDEQYF
J gene: TRBJ2-5; clone size: few; V gene: TRBV7-3; D gene: -; CDR3 DNA: TGTGCCAGCAGCTTAACTGGGACCATTGAGACCCAGTACTTC; CDR3 protein: CASSLTGTIETQYF
J gene: TRBJ1-1; clone size: many; V gene: TRBV18; D gene: -; CDR3 DNA: TGTGCCAGCTCACCAGAGGAAGGGGACACTGAAGCTTTCTTT; CDR3 protein: CASSPEEGDTEAFF
J gene: TRBJ2-1; clone size: few; V gene: TRBV10-3; D gene: -; CDR3 DNA: TGTGCCATCAGTGAGAGGGGGATTGAGCAGTTCTTC; CDR3 protein: CAISERGIEQFF
J gene: TRBJ1-1; clone size: few; V gene: TRBV4-3; D gene: -; CDR3 DNA: TGCGCCAGCAGCCAAGATTTGGAAGGCGGGGGATGGGGCACTGAAGCTTTCTTT; CDR3 protein: CASSQDLEGGGWGTEAFF
J gene: TRBJ1-5; clone size: many; V gene: TRBV6-1; D gene: -; CDR3 DNA: TGTGCCAGCACTCAGACAAACTCAGATCAGCCCCAGCATTTT; CDR3 protein: CASTQTNSDQPQHF
J gene: TRBJ2-7; clone size: -; V gene: TRBV5-6; D gene: -; CDR3 DNA: TGTGCCAGCAGCCTTATACAGGTCGCCGAGCAGTACTTC; CDR3 protein: CASSLIQVAEQYF
J gene: TRBJ1-5; clone size: many; V gene: TRBV12-3/TRBV12-4; D gene: -; CDR3 DNA: TGTGCCAGCAGTTTTCCGGGGATGAATCAGCCCCAGCATTTT; CDR3 protein: CASSFPGMNQPQHF
J gene: TRBJ2-3; clone size: many; V gene: TRBV12-3/TRBV12-4; D gene: -; CDR3 DNA: TGTGCCAGCAATTCCGAGGACAACACAGATACGCAGTATTTT; CDR3 protein: CASNSEDNTDTQYF
J gene: TRBJ1-2; clone size: few; V gene: TRBV20-1; D gene: -; CDR3 DNA: TGCAGTGCCATTGGAGGGATTAACTATGGCTACACCTTC; CDR3 protein: CSAIGGINYGYTF
J gene: TRBJ1-5; clone size: many; V gene: TRBV7-2; D gene: -; CDR3 DNA: TGTGCCAGCTGCCCCTCGGGTTGGGCTCAGCCCCAGCATTTT; CDR3 protein: CASCPSGWAQPQHF
J gene: TRBJ2-1; clone size: few; V gene: TRBV6-1; D gene: TRBD2; CDR3 DNA: TGTGCCAGCAGACCCCGCCGGGAGGAGGTCTACAATGAGCAGTTCTTC; CDR3 protein: CASRPRREEVYNEQFF
J gene: TRBJ2-1; clone size: many; V gene: TRBV28; D gene: TRBD1; CDR3 DNA: TGTGCCAGCAGCCCAGGGGGCGCTGGCGGCGGGGAGCAGTTCTTC; CDR3 protein: CASSPGGAGGGEQFF
J gene: TRBJ2-2; clone size: -; V gene: TRBV4-2; D gene: TRBD2; CDR3 DNA: TGTGCCAGCAGCCAAGATCGGACTAGCGGCCCTCTATTGGACACCGGGGAGCTGTTTTTT; CDR3 protein: CASSQDRTSGPLLDTGELFF
J gene: TRBJ2-7; clone size: many; V gene: TRBV28; D gene: -; CDR3 DNA: TGTGCCAGCACCGGACGGAGGGCCGGGGAGCAGTACTTC; CDR3 protein: CASTGRRAGEQYF
J gene: TRBJ2-6; clone size: -; V gene: TRBV19; D gene: TRBD1; CDR3 DNA: TGTGCCAGTAGCCGTATCGGACAGGGGGTCACCTCTGGGGCCAACGTCCTGACTTTC; CDR3 protein: CASSRIGQGVTSGANVLTF
J gene: TRBJ1-5; clone size: few; V gene: TRBV24-1; D gene: -; CDR3 DNA: TGTGCCACCAGTGCTTCTCGACAGGCAAATCAGCCCCAGCATTTT; CDR3 protein: CATSASRQANQPQHF
J gene: TRBJ2-7; clone size: many; V gene: TRBV7-9; D gene: TRBD1; CDR3 DNA: TGTGCCAGCGTCGGGACAGGGCACTCCTACGAGCAGTACTTC; CDR3 protein: CASVGTGHSYEQYF
J gene: TRBJ2-1; clone size: -; V gene: TRBV4-1; D gene: -; CDR3 DNA: TGCGCCAGCAGCCCGACGATACCGGGATGGCTTCTGGGTGAGCAGTTCTTC; CDR3 protein: CASSPTIPGWLLGEQFF
J gene: TRBJ2-4; clone size: -; V gene: TRBV19; D gene: TRBD2; CDR3 DNA: TGTGCCAGTAGTGGACTAGCGGGGCGGATGCCCAGGGGAGCCAAAAACATTCAGTACTTC; CDR3 protein: CASSGLAGRMPRGAKNIQYF
J gene: TRBJ2-7; clone size: many; V gene: TRBV3-1; D gene: TRBD2; CDR3 DNA: TGTGCCACCAGTCGGGGGGGCTCCTACGAGCAGTACTTC; CDR3 protein: CATSRGGSYEQYF
J gene: TRBJ2-5; clone size: -; V gene: TRBV7-8; D gene: -; CDR3 DNA: TGTGCCAGCGGCTTAGCACTTGAGCTGTACCAAGAGACCCAGTACTTC; CDR3 protein: CASGLALELYQETQYF
J gene: TRBJ2-1; clone size: many; V gene: TRBV11-2; D gene: -; CDR3 DNA: TGTGCCAGCAGCTTACGAGGGCAGGTACCGGGCTATGAGCAGTTCTTC; CDR3 protein: CASSLRGQVPGYEQFF
J gene: TRBJ1-3; clone size: few; V gene: TRBV6-2/TRBV6-3; D gene: -; CDR3 DNA: TGTGCCAGCGAGGCAGGGGCATCCTCTGGAAACACCATATATTTT; CDR3 protein: CASEAGASSGNTIYF
J gene: TRBJ2-5; clone size: many; V gene: TRBV12-3/TRBV12-4; D gene: -; CDR3 DNA: TGTGCCAGCAGTTTGAGGGACGGGGAGACCCAGTACTTC; CDR3 protein: CASSLRDGETQYF
J gene: TRBJ1-5; clone size: few; V gene: TRBV30; D gene: -; CDR3 DNA: TGTGCCTGGAGTCTGGGCAGGTCTAGCAATCAGCCCCAGCATTTT; CDR3 protein: CAWSLGRSSNQPQHF
J gene: TRBJ2-2; clone size: few; V gene: TRBV27; D gene: TRBD1; CDR3 DNA: TGTGCCAGCAGCGCGGGACAGGGAGGGACCGGGGAGCTGTTTTTT; CDR3 protein: CASSAGQGGTGELFF
J gene: TRBJ2-7; clone size: many; V gene: TRBV28; D gene: -; CDR3 DNA: TGTGCCAGCAGTTTATCACAGAGATGGTCGGGGCAGTACTTC; CDR3 protein: CASSLSQRWSGQYF
J gene: TRBJ2-7; clone size: many; V gene: TRBV2; D gene: TRBD1; CDR3 DNA: TGTGCCAGCATCGGGACAGGGGGCTCCTACGAGCAGTACTTC; CDR3 protein: CASIGTGGSYEQYF
J gene: TRBJ2-3; clone size: -; V gene: TRBV2; D gene: TRBD2; CDR3 DNA: TGTGCCAGCAGTGAAGCGAGAGCGGGAGGCACAGATACGCAGTATTTT; CDR3 protein: CASSEARAGGTDTQYF
J gene: TRBJ2-4; clone size: -; V gene: TRBV3-1; D gene: TRBD2; CDR3 DNA: TGTGCCAGCAGCCCCCCTCGGAGCGGGGGTGGAAAAAACATTCAGTACTTC; CDR3 protein: CASSPPRSGGGKNIQYF
J gene: TRBJ1-1; clone size: many; V gene: TRBV12-5; D gene: TRBD1; CDR3 DNA: TGTGCTAGTGGTTTCCCTTCCCAGGGGGCGAACACTGAAGCTTTCTTT; CDR3 protein: CASGFPSQGANTEAFF
J gene: TRBJ2-5; clone size: -; V gene: TRBV3-1; D gene: TRBD2; CDR3 DNA: TGTGCCAGCAGCCAAGCCGGGACTAGCGGGAGTACCCAGTACTTC; CDR3 protein: CASSQAGTSGSTQYF
J gene: TRBJ1-1; clone size: -; V gene: TRBV20-1; D gene: -; CDR3 DNA: TGCAGTGCACGGGGCGGATCAGTCGCGGTGACTGAAGCTTTCTTT; CDR3 protein: CSARGGSVAVTEAFF
J gene: TRBJ1-5; clone size: few; V gene: TRBV28; D gene: -; CDR3 DNA: TGTGCCAGCAGTTCCTCTCCCGAGTACAATCAGCCCCAGCATTTT; CDR3 protein: CASSSSPEYNQPQHF
J gene: TRBJ2-2; clone size: many; V gene: TRBV7-6; D gene: TRBD2; CDR3 DNA: TGTGCCAGCAGCCCGAGGACTAGCGGGAGGTTGAGTACCGGGGAGCTGTTTTTT; CDR3 protein: CASSPRTSGRLSTGELFF